These 18 T cell receptor beta chains were sequenced from one sample in a study of T cell responses to AZD1222 COVID-19 vaccine (dated by TCRdb to the early 2020s). The time point label of this sample denotes: baseline before first vaccination. Receptor amplification or capture employed the immunoSEQ multiplex PCR assay. In its TCRdb copy, this immuneACCESS table keeps in-frame sequences only and misses some clones. Where compared with another copy, unresolved V genes explain less than half of these, and the others have no known cause. A total of about 140,000 clones appear in this sample, around 88% of them only once. Roughly 3% of the sample lies in the top ten. The specimen was peripheral blood, collected on day 0 of AZD1222 vaccination. The origin of the receptors is an adult in good health.

This rearrangement joins TRBV5-4 to TRBJ2-3, with D perhaps matching TRBD1 (5 bases). V was cut by 4 bases and J by 6 bases, with 15 bases left in between. This CDR3 spans 14 amino acids. Germline values: CDR1 SGHNT, CDR2 YYREEE (reference sequence). CDR3 in amino acids: CASSGRVSSDTQYF. The CDR3 DNA is TGTGCCAGCAGCGGCAGGGTTTCATCGGATACGCAGTATTTT. The entire variable domain, with the rest obtained from reference TRBV5-4 and TRBJ2-3, is as follows: ETGVTQSPTHLIKTRGQQVTLRCSSQSGHNTVSWYQQALGQGPQFIFQYYREEENGRGNFPPRFSGLQFPNYSSELNVNALELDDSALYLCASSGRVSSDTQYFGPGTRLTVL.

The V call is TRBV18, the J call TRBJ2-3; 8 nucleotides agree with TRBD1. V lost 6 bases to trimming and J lost 1 base; unmatched junction nucleotides: 3. This CDR3 spans 14 amino acids. Germline CDR1 and CDR2: KGHSH and LQKENI. CDR3 DNA: TGTGCCAGCTCCACGACAGGGGGCACAGATACGCAGTATTTT. Translation gives CASSTTGGTDTQYF.

The table lists this clone with a few counts. This chain joins TRBV5-5 and TRBJ1-1; TRBD1 matches 7 bases. After removal of 4 bases from V and 1 base from J, the junction contained 4 bases not matched to a gene. CDR3 length equals 14 residues. Germline loops: CDR1 SGHKS, CDR2 YYEKEE (reference sequence). This chain's CDR3 is CASSRDSRNTEAFF. The CDR3 DNA reads as TGTGCCAGCAGCCGGGACAGCAGGAACACTGAAGCTTTCTTT.

This clone was recorded a few times. The V and J genes are TRBV19 and TRBJ2-2; the match to TRBD2 covers 7 bases. V shed 5 bases and J 3 bases; nucleotides not matched to a gene: 3. Germline assignment: CDR1 LNHDA and CDR2 SQIVND (reference sequence). This CDR3 comprises 14 residues. The CDR3 region has the DNA TGTGCCAGTAGTCCAGCGGGACACACCGGGGAGCTGTTTTTT. Its protein product is CASSPAGHTGELFF.

V gene TRBV30 combines with J gene TRBJ2-7, with 10 bases matching TRBD1. The junction had 6 bases not matched to a gene; V was cut back by 4 bases and J by 0 bases. The germline V gene has CDR1 GTSNPN and CDR2 SVGIG (reference sequence). The CDR3 is 15 amino acids. CDR3: CAWTDRDRGSYEQYF. The CDR3 nucleotides read TGTGCCTGGACGGATAGGGACAGGGGCTCCTACGAGCAGTACTTC.

In nucleotides, the CDR3 is TGTGCCTGGCGTACGGGACAGCCCGCACTCGCTAACTATGGCTACACCTTC. Protein product: CAWRTGQPALANYGYTF. The rearrangement joins TRBV30 to TRBJ1-2; 7 bases map to TRBD1. Germline V lookup: CDR1 GTSNPN, CDR2 SVGIG (reference sequence). V was clipped by 5 bases and J by 0 bases; unmatched bases: 15. This CDR3 spans 17 amino acids.

CDR3 DNA: TGTGCCAGTAGCGGCTCCTACGAGCAGTACTTC. Amino acid sequence: CASSGSYEQYF. V usage is TRBV19 and J usage is TRBJ2-7; D is unclear. In germline, CDR1 is LNHDA, CDR2 SQIVND (reference sequence). This CDR3 is built from 11 residues. Trimming took off 6 bases at V and 0 bases at J, with 3 bases between the two ends. The full variable domain, in which reference TRBV19 and TRBJ2-7 provide the parts outside the CDR3, is DGGITQSPKYLFRKEGQNVTLSCEQNLNHDAMYWYRQDPGQGLRLIYYSQIVNDFQKGDIAEGYSVSREKKESFPLTVTSAQKNPTAFYLCASSGSYEQYFGPGTRLTVT.

This chain joins TRBV27 and TRBJ2-1, with 10 bases matching TRBD2. Trimming removed 6 bases from V and 1 base from J; junction bases left unmatched: 15. This CDR3 region has 19 residues. Germline V CDR1 and CDR2: MNHEY, SMNVEV (reference sequence). This chain's CDR3 is CASSPDRSSGRWSYNEQFF. The CDR3 DNA sequence: TGTGCCAGCAGCCCCGATAGGAGTAGCGGGAGGTGGTCCTACAATGAGCAGTTCTTC.

Turning to this clone: It is unclear where the CDR3 begins or ends on the DNA, so no DNA is shown, and the CDR3 is as TCRdb lists it. This chain joins TRBV7-3 and TRBJ2-2; the DNA was not compared with TRBD1, the D call given in the table. Germline V CDR1 and CDR2: SGHTA, FQGTGA. With termini counted, the CDR3 has 14 amino acids. This CDR3 reads CASSPGPSGRELFF.

The V gene is TRBV5-6, the J gene TRBJ2-2; no clear D gene. The closer fit of TRBJ1-4 to the DNA end suggests the J call may be wrong. The germline V gene has CDR1 SGHDT and CDR2 YYEEEE. The CDR3 has 14 residues. The CDR3 sequence is CASSFGRTGRKLFF. The CDR3 DNA sequence: TGTGCCAGCAGCTTCGGAAGGACGGGGAGAAAACTGTTTTTT.

The genes are TRBV29-1 and TRBJ2-5; D possibly corresponds to TRBD1 (5 bases). The CDR3 runs 12 residues. Germline-derived CDR1 and CDR2 are SQVTM and ANQGSEA. The V gene lost 7 bases and the J gene lost 1 base, with 10 bases spanning the gap. CDR3 coding DNA: TGCAGCGCAGGGATTCTCCAAGAGACCCAGTACTTC. Protein: CSAGILQETQYF.

V is TRBV27 and J is TRBJ2-3; 10 nucleotides match TRBD2. CDR3 size: 16 residues. Germline V gives CDR1 MNHEY, CDR2 SMNVEV (reference sequence). Trimming cost V 5 bases and J 1 base; bases outside gene matches: 6. The CDR3 sequence is CASSTASGRGTDTQYF. The CDR3 bases are TGTGCCAGCAGTACAGCAAGCGGGAGGGGCACAGATACGCAGTATTTT.

The chain links TRBV14 to TRBJ1-6; D not resolved. Trimming cost V 6 bases and J 6 bases, with 6 bases left between them. Germline loops: CDR1 SGHDN, CDR2 FVKESK. The CDR3 spans 12 residues. The CDR3 nucleotides read TGTGCCAGCAGTCTCCCTAATTCACCCCTCCACTTT. Translated: CASSLPNSPLHF.

The chain joins TRBV19 to TRBJ1-3, with D unresolved. The CDR3 has 13 residues. V lost 7 bases and J lost 0, with 7 bases in between. Germline loops: CDR1 LNHDA, CDR2 SQIVND (reference sequence). The CDR3 is CASKAHSGNTIYF. The CDR3 DNA is TGTGCCAGTAAGGCACACTCTGGAAACACCATATATTTT.

The chain employs TRBV14 and TRBJ1-2; maybe TRBD1 (5 bases). Germline values: CDR1 SGHDN, CDR2 FVKESK. V lost 4 bases to trimming and J lost 4 bases, with 19 bases between them. The CDR3 contains 16 residues. CDR3 region: CASSLLGTQGIYGYTF. CDR3 nucleotide sequence: TGTGCCAGCAGCCTCTTGGGGACCCAAGGGATCTATGGCTACACCTTC.

The rearrangement joins TRBV27 to TRBJ2-6; unclear D gene. Germline lookup yields CDR1 MNHEY and CDR2 SMNVEV (reference sequence). V lost 3 bases to trimming and J lost 1 base, with 19 bases between them. CDR3 size: 19 residues. CDR3 sequence reads: CASSFLPGDTVSGANVLTF. CDR3 sequence (DNA): TGTGCCAGCAGTTTCCTCCCCGGAGATACGGTTTCTGGGGCCAACGTCCTGACTTTC. The variable domain in full, with the rest retrieved from reference TRBV27 and TRBJ2-6, is EAQVTQNPRYLITVTGKKLTVTCSQNMNHEYMSWYRQDPGLGLRQIYYSMNVEVTDKGDVPEGYKVSRKEKRNFPLILESPSPNQTSLYFCASSFLPGDTVSGANVLTFGAGSRLTVL.

CDR3: CASSPDRAGNTIYF. CDR3 DNA: TGCGCCAGCAGTCCGGACAGGGCTGGAAACACCATATATTTT. The genes are TRBV10-1 and TRBJ1-3, with 8 bases matching TRBD1. Germline V gene lookup returns CDR1 WNHNN and CDR2 SYGVQD (reference sequence). The CDR3 extends over 14 amino acids. Trimming at V came to 5 bases and at J to 2 bases, leaving 2 bases not matched to a gene.

The chain is built from TRBV4-2 and TRBJ2-3; D ambiguous. CDR3 size: 13 residues. Germline values: CDR1 LGHNA, CDR2 YNFKEQ. Between the trimmed V and J ends, which lost 1 base and 2 bases, there was a span of 4 bases. CDR3 in amino acids: CASSQGPTDTQYF. The CDR3 bases are TGTGCCAGCAGCCAAGGCCCCACAGATACGCAGTATTTT.